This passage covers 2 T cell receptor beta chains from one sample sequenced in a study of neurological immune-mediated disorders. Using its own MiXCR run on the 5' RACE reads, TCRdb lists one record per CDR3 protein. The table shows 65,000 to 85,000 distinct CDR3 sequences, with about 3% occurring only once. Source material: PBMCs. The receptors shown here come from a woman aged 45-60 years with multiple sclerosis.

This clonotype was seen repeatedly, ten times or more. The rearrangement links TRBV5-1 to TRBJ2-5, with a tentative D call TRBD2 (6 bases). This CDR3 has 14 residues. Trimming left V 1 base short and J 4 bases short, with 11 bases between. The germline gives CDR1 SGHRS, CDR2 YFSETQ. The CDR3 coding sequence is TGCGCCAGCAGCTTGTTACTAGCTGTAGAGACCCAGTACTTC. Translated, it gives CASSLLLAVETQYF.

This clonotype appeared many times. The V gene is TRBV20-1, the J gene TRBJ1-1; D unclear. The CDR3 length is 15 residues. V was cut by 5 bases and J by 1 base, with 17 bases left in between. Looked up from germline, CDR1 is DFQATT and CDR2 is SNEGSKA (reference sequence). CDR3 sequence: CSACDGGTTNTEAFF. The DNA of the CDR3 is TGCAGTGCTTGCGATGGTGGCACCACGAACACTGAAGCTTTCTTT.